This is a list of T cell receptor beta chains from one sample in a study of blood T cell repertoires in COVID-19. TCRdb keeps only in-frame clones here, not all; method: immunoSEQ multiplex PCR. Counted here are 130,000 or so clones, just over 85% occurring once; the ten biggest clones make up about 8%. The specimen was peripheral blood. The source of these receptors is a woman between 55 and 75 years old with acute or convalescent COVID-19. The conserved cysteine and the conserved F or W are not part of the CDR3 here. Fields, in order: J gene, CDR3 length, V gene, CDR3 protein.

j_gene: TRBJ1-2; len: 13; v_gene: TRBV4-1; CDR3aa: ASSVPGTGLYGYT
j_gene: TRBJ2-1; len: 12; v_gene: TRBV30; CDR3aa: AWSVMRGRDEQF
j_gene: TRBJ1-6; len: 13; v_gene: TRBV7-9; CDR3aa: ASSLDGTGNSPLH
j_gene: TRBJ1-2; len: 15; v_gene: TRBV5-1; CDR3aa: ASSWGRPGTGRYGYT
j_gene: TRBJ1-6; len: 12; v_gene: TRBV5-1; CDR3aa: ASRVQTYNSPLH
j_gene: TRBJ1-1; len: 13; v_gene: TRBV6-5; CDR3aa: ASSYDRGSNTEAF
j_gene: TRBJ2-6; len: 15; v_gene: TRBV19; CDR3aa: ARITGAVVSGANVLT
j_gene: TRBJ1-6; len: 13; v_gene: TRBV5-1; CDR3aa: ASSFGDTGAPSLH
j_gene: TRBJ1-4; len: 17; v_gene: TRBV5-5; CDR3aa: ASSLLAEGGAGDREKLF
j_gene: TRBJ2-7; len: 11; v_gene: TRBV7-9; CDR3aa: ASSGGAQNEQY
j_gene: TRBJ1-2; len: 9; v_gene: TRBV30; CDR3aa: ASGGTYGYT
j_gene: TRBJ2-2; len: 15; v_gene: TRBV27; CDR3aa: ASSPREDGVNTGELF
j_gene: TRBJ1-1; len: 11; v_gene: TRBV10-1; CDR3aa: ASSGQVETEAF
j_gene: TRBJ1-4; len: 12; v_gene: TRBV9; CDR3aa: ASSKDRGREKLF
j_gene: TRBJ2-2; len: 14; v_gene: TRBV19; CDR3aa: ASSGVAGANTGELF
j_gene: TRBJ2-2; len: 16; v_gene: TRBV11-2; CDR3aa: ASSAKGLITSNTGELF
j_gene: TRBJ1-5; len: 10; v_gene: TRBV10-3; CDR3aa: AISEGHQPQH
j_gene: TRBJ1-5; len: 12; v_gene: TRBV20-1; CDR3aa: SASIQGYWQPQH
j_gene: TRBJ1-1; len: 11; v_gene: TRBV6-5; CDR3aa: ASSSDRATEAF
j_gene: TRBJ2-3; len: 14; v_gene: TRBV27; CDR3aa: ASSFALSGARDTQY
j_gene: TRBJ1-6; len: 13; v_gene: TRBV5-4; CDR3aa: ASTPARGIESPLH
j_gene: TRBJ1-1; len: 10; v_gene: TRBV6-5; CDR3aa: ASSFALTEAF
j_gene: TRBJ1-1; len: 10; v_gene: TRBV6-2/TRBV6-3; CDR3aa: ASSDFDRAAF
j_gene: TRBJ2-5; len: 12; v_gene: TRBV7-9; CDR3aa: ASSLGHVQETQY
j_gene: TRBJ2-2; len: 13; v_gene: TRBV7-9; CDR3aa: ASSSSHYRVGELF
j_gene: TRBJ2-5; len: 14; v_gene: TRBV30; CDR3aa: AWNSGRAGYQETQY
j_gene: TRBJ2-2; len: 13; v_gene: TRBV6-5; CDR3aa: ASGFGQENTGELF
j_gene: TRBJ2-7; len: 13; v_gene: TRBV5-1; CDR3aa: ASSSWDRGSYEQY
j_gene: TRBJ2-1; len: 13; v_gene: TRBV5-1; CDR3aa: ASSFGWTSLNEQF
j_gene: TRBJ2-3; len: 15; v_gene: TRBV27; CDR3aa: ASSLGWAATSTDTQY
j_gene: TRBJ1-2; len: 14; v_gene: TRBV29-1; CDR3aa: SVEGTGAVRNYGYT
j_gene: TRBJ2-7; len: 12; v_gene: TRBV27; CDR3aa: ASSSGQFSYEQY
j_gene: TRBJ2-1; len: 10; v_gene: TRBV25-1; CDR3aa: ASGTGNNEQF
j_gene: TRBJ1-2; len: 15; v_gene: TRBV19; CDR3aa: ASSIRGTPSLSSGYT